This TCR beta chain was profiled in a study of sequential checkpoint blockade in melanoma. On the study more broadly: After nivolumab or ipilimumab alone, some 20 patients had week-13 rebiopsies.

This clone is categorized as medium-sized. The antigen is undetermined. Study outcomes and limitations: Patients with week-13 increases in T-cell fraction and clonality benefited about 30 times more often.

Assay used: immunoSEQ multiplex PCR; TCRdb lists only in-frame clones, some missing. The data hold over a thousand clones, with roughly 22% observed a single time. V dropped 8 bases and J dropped 8; count of bases not matched to a gene: 18. Germline V CDR1 and CDR2: SGHNT, YENEEA. This CDR3 is 17 amino acids long. Treatment described: randomized to nivolumab then ipilimumab (arm A) or the reverse (arm B). The gene calls are TRBV11-3 and TRBJ2-7; 13 bases align to TRBD2. The clonotype originates from a human donor with melanoma. Source: tumor tissue (inferred from file names), taken from a patient given nivolumab and ipilimumab in sequence. This CDR3 reads CASGRDRAGLAGAKQYF. DNA of the CDR3: TGTGCCAGCGGCCGGGACAGGGCAGGACTAGCGGGAGCCAAGCAGTACTTC.